The present entry profiles one TCR beta chain with its context. Its specific antigen is unknown. Within one base of it there is no much larger clone, and no base qualities were kept. The collaborating institutions used their own protocols to collect whole blood in K2EDTA tubes. For TCRbeta analysis, collaborator samples were shipped as frozen whole blood, as isolated PBMCs, or as DNA extracted from either sample type. TCRbeta CDR3 regions were amplified from genomic DNA using the immunoSEQ Assay, a bias-controlled multiplex PCR. As for how the authors treated the data: The number of nucleated cells in each sample was estimated by amplification of reference gene primers within the assay. To quantify the absolute abundance of each unique TCRbeta CDR3 rearrangement, sequence reads were collapsed and filtered. For each sample, productive Simpson clonality was calculated by taking the square root of Simpson's diversity index across productive rearrangements. Imported from immuneACCESS, the table was reduced by TCRdb to in-frame sequences with V and J called. These copies leave out some clones; in studies compared against another copy, an unresolved V gene accounts for under half, and the cause of the remainder is not known. V and J calls and clone size are as listed in that table; D and trimming were resolved from the DNA. The table for this sample lists tens of thousands of clones; roughly 82% of them were counted only once. The ten top clones hold about 38% of the sample.

The sample comes from a study of blood T cell repertoires in COVID-19 (dated by TCRdb to about 2020). Looking at the study overall: Collaborator samples came from the United States, Italy and Spain and covered acute and convalescent phases of COVID-19. The prospective study material was composed of cDNA or gDNA derived from T cells, B-cell-depleted T cells, or PBMCs. The repertoires were made available in a free public database intended to serve as a resource for research on the immune response to SARS-CoV-2. Where available, HLA class I and class II types were obtained from metadata supplied by the sample provider rather than from assay-based typing. The samples were drawn from two sources: the first 160 participants of the ongoing ImmuneRACE study, and 950 to 1,500 subjects contributed by 6 global collaborators. A de-identified subject ID, COVID-19 status, age in years and sex were almost always included in the sample metadata. Deeply sampled blood TCRbeta repertoires from subjects exposed to, actively infected with, or recovered from COVID-19 were included in the dataset.

Study-level results and caveats: The amount of clinical and demographic metadata varied by source and participant and was provided uncurated.

The origin of this receptor is an elderly man with active or convalescent COVID-19. Sequenced: peripheral blood.

This receptor has the CDR3 CATSRMGQVGAETQYF. The DNA is as follows: TGTGCCACCAGCAGGATGGGACAGGTGGGGGCGGAGACCCAGTACTTC. The chain couples TRBV15 to TRBJ2-5, with 8 middle bases fitting TRBD1. CDR1 is given as LNHNV and CDR2 as YYDKDF, both from the germline V gene (reference sequence). V is cut back by 3 bases and J by 5 bases, with 11 bases in the junction unmatched. The CDR3 goes from the cysteine to the phenylalanine over 16 residues. Here the CDR3 DNA is all that survives: 48 bases in frame from base 1.